This T cell receptor (beta chain) was obtained from a study of shared clonotypes between healthy human individuals. Cells designated naive CD8 were CD45RO-negative and were positively selected for CCR7, with terminally differentiated effector memory CD45RA+ cells excluded. Donors were healthy HIV-negative adults without recently reported acute infections or vaccinations. Assay used: immunoSEQ multiplex PCR; TCRdb lists only in-frame clones, some missing. The sample records over 2,000,000 clones, over 85% being singletons. Germline CDR1 is LGHNA and CDR2 is YSLEER. V gave up 5 bases and J gave up 4 bases; unmatched junction bases: 10. This CDR3 is 15 amino acids long. Study-level points and caveats: All-four-donor shared clonotypes had higher generation probabilities than non-shared clonotypes did. Exclusively blood specimens were collected; tissue repertoires likely differ.

This clone was recorded once. Its specificity is not known. Sequencing was carried out using naive CD8+ T cells from PBMCs. This clonotype was obtained from a man younger than 35 in good health. Some clones in this sample may be carry-over from other donors' samples. The chain employs TRBV4-3 and TRBJ1-2, with 7 bases fitting TRBD1. CDR3 protein: CASSLTRQGSYGYTF. The DNA for the CDR3 is TGCGCCAGCAGCTTAACTCGACAGGGTAGCTATGGCTACACCTTC.